These 6 T cell receptor beta chains were all obtained from the same sample, sequenced in a study of shared T cell receptors in the human thymus. The assay was immunoSEQ multiplex PCR, and TCRdb's table has in-frame clones only and misses some. Here the sample spans approximately 760,000 clones, approximately 85% being singletons. These data are also associated with another study on human thymus T cells.

Material: thymocytes. These receptors all come from a girl less than two years old with a congenital heart defect.

The chain uses TRBV7-6 and TRBJ1-3; D is unclear. This CDR3 comprises 16 residues. Trimming shortened V by 5 bases and J by 0 bases, and 14 bases separated the two germline ends. Germline loops: CDR1 SGHVS, CDR2 FNYEAQ. The CDR3 DNA reads TGTGCCAGCAGCCTAGGCCCCGGGTGCTCTGGAAACACCATATATTTT. Translation: CASSLGPGCSGNTIYF.

This chain connects TRBV6-4 to TRBJ1-2, with D unclear. V was cut by 5 bases and J by 4 bases, with 11 bases left in between. CDR1 is MRHNA, CDR2 SNTAGT, per germline. The CDR3 has 13 amino acids. CDR3 DNA: TGTGCCAGCAGTTTTGTGCACGGCTATGGCTACACCTTC. It yields the protein CASSFVHGYGYTF.

V and J are TRBV5-1 and TRBJ1-3; 10 bases match TRBD1. The J segment lost 4 bases and the V segment lost 4 bases, leaving 17 bases of the junction unmatched. This CDR3 comprises 19 residues. Germline CDR1 and CDR2: SGHRS and YFSETQ. CDR3 in DNA: TGCGCCAGCAGCCTCACACCGACGGGACAGGGGTCGGGCGGAAACACCATATATTTT. It is translated as CASSLTPTGQGSGGNTIYF.

This sequence joins TRBV4-3 and TRBJ2-1, with 7 bases matching TRBD1. This CDR3 is 16 amino acids long. Trimming took 0 bases from V and 5 from J; bases not matched to a gene: 7. Germline-derived CDR1 and CDR2 are LGHNA and YSLEER. CDR3 in DNA: TGCGCCAGCAGCCAAGATGAGGGGGCCACAAACAATGAGCAGTTCTTC. It codes for CASSQDEGATNNEQFF.

The chain employs TRBV6-1 and TRBJ2-3; 11 bases are a match to TRBD2. Per the germline V gene, CDR1 is MNHNS and CDR2 is SASEGT. The ends lost 0 bases at V and 3 bases at J; junction bases unmatched: 14. This CDR3 spans 20 amino acids. DNA for the CDR3: TGTGCCAGCAGTGAAGCGGTAGCGGGGGGGCATTTATGGGGTACAGATACGCAGTATTTT. It yields the protein CASSEAVAGGHLWGTDTQYF.

The chain links TRBV4-1 to TRBJ2-5; unclear D gene. V shed 4 bases and J shed 5 bases, with 17 bases lying between them. The CDR3 sequence is 15 residues long. CDR1 and CDR2 from the germline V gene are MGHRA and YSYEKL. CDR3 bases: TGCGCCAGCAGCCCCGGCGGTCTTTCTTGGGAGACCCAGTACTTC. Residues: CASSPGGLSWETQYF.